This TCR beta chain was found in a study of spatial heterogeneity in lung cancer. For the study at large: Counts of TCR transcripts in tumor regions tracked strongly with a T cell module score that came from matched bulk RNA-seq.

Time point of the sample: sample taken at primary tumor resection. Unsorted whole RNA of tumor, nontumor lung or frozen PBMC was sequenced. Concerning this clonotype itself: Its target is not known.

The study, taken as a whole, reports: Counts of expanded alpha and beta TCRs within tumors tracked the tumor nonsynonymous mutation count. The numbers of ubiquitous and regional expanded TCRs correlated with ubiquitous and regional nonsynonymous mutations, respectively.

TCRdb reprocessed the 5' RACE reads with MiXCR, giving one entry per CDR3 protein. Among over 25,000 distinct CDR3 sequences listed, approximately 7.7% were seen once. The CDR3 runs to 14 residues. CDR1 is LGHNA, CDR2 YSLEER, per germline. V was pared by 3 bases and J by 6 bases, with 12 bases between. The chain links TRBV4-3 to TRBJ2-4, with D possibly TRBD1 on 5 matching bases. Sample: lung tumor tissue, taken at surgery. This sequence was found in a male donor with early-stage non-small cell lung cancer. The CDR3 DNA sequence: TGCGCCAGCAGCCAGATGCAGGGAACAAACATTCAGTACTTC. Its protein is CASSQMQGTNIQYF.